This TCR beta chain was retrieved from a study of T cells in Graves' hyperthyroidism and ophthalmopathy. Study-level points and caveats: In simple terms, a model built on 13 V-J features told ophthalmopathy apart from stable hyperthyroidism. Blood also held most thyroid clonotypes expanded beyond 0.001.

The V and J ends lost 4 bases and 0 bases respectively, with 6 bases between them. From germline, CDR1 is KGHDR and CDR2 SFDVKD. This CDR3 region has 15 residues. TCR beta CDR3 regions were amplified from RNA. Primed by the HTBI set, a first-round RT-PCR was run on the TCR CDR3. TCRdb recomputed calls from the multiplex PCR reads with MiXCR, one row per CDR3 protein. Among more than 500,000 distinct CDR3 sequences, around 46% were seen once, and the ten largest hold 15% to 20%. Notes on this clonotype: Its specificity is not known.

The receptor comes from an adult woman with Graves' disease, either hyperthyroidism or ophthalmopathy (not recorded which). The specimen was peripheral blood or thyroid tissue (not recorded which). The chain has TRBV24-1 and TRBJ2-6; no reliable D call. CDR3 bases: TGTGCCACCAGTGAGCCGAACTCTGGGGCCAACGTCCTGACTTTC. Its translation is CATSEPNSGANVLTF.